This entry is about one T cell receptor beta chain. In its sample, this clonotype was seen once. Its antigen is still unknown. Base qualities were left out, and no much larger clone turns up one base away. Reading the germline V gene (reference sequence) gives CDR1 DFQATT and CDR2 SNEGSKA. V and J are truncated by 3 bases and 0 bases respectively, leaving an intervening sequence of 12 bases. Spanning cysteine to phenylalanine, the CDR3 consists of 15 amino acids. The CDR3 DNA has 45 bases and is translated from base 1. The donors were a few dozen Caucasian individuals from Russia, aged roughly 6 to 95 years, who were systemically healthy. About 9.6 milliliters of peripheral blood were collected from each donor into EDTA-treated Vacutainer tubes. Ficoll-Paque density-gradient centrifugation was used to isolate PBMCs, with at least 7 million obtained per sample. Total RNA, at least 6 micrograms per sample, was extracted from PBMCs with Trizol reagent. For every donor, an aliquot of PBMCs went through flow cytometry to measure the percentages of naive CD45RAhigh/CD27high T cells.

Receptors were amplified or captured by 5' RACE. TCRdb records Illumina HiSeq 2500 as the sequencer. A second PCR of roughly 7 to 11 cycles was performed with a sample-barcoded 5' primer and a J-beta primer mix. A template-switch 5' adaptor carrying 12 random nucleotides introduced a unique molecular identifier onto each TCR beta cDNA molecule. Each sample yielded at least 2.5 million CDR3-containing paired-end reads. First-strand cDNA was synthesized from all RNA with the Mint cDNA synthesis kit, primed by a TRBC-specific oligonucleotide. Following uracil-DNA glycosylase treatment, all cDNA underwent a first 18-cycle PCR with the universal primers M1SS and BC2_uni_R. Processing in the source paper ran as follows. Normalization of each sample was performed by random selection of 1 million high-quality reads, each carrying a distinct molecular identifier. Instead of being binned into consensus sequences, reads that shared molecular identifiers were thrown out. MiTCR, run with a Q25 quality threshold and the strictest error-elimination algorithm, handled CDR3 identification, clonotype clustering and error correction. A nonparametric unseen species model with Euler transformation was used to estimate a lower bound on total TCR beta diversity. TCRdb itself trimmed the public reads at Q25 with fastp, ran MiXCR and retained productive beta chains. Merged by CDR3 protein, the rows form single entries marked with the most common genes and DNA. TCRdb, not the authors, supplied the V and J calls. The sample contains 700,000 to 950,000 distinct CDR3 sequences, 55% to 75% of them found a single time. The ten largest clones represent about 20% of the sample.

The sample belongs to a study of blood T cells in healthy people across ages (dated by TCRdb to the mid-2010s). Background for the entire study: In model experiments, roughly one uniquely barcoded TCR beta cDNA molecule per two T cells was captured by template switching. To avoid experimental bias, donors of different ages were distributed randomly across sequencing lanes. Four age groups were formed from the donors: young (average around 15 years), middle-aged (just under 40), aged (more than 55) and long-lived (roughly 88). Using deep sequencing normalized with unique cDNA molecular identifiers, the study measured how TCR beta repertoire diversity changes with age. Using the same blood draw, the study looked at two additional independent replicas of 1 million unique cDNA reads for two donors, one aged 18 to 30 and the other aged 80 or older. Overall study results and their limits: Total diversity estimates from one million sequenced T cells were considered lower bounds and underestimates. The CMV infection status of donors was not known, potentially confounding age-related changes in expanded clonotypes. The long-lived group showed more naive CD4+ T cells, fewer expanded clones and increased TCR diversity than the aged group, suggesting age selection. As age increased, observed TCR beta diversity per million T cells dropped in a roughly linear way, and a significant reduction was already evident by age about 40. Bulk unsorted PBMC profiling prevented conclusive comparison of naive and antigen-experienced compartments. There was a strong correlation between observed TCR beta diversity and the percentage of naive T cells measured by flow cytometry.

The receptor's source is a young man in good health. The source material was blood. Recombination connected TRBV20-1 to TRBJ1-5; TRBD1 could be the D gene, as 5 bases match. CDR3 sequence: CSASPGGNSNQPQHF. The DNA sequence is as follows: TGCAGTGCTAGCCCTGGGGGGAATAGCAATCAGCCCCAGCATTTT.